What follows are 19 T cell receptor beta chains derived from one specimen sequenced in a study of blood T cell repertoires in COVID-19. Repertoires were generated with immunoSEQ multiplex PCR, while TCRdb's copy carries only in-frame clones and drops some. Altogether 200,000 to 250,000 clones are present, roughly 87% being singletons, with the ten largest covering approximately 10%. Sequenced sample: PBMCs or T cells enriched from blood (not recorded which). These receptors came from a man between 18 and 35 years old with acute COVID-19.

This chain joins TRBV6-5 and TRBJ1-2, with D hard to call. This CDR3 spans 12 amino acids. Germline CDR1 and CDR2: MNHEY and SVGAGI. The CDR3 DNA sequence: TGTGCTACCCGACGGGGTGATCAGGGCTACACCTTC. This sequence encodes CATRRGDQGYTF.

The rearrangement uses TRBV27 and TRBJ1-3; D not certain. Germline loops: CDR1 MNHEY, CDR2 SMNVEV (reference sequence). The CDR3 is 15 amino acids. Trimming stripped 5 bases from V and 0 bases from J, with 11 bases between. CDR3 nucleotides: TGTGCCAGCAGTCTTTACAGTTACTCTGGAAACACCATATATTTT. It yields the protein CASSLYSYSGNTIYF.

This chain connects TRBV28 to TRBJ1-6; possible D gene TRBD1, 6 bases. The CDR3 has 13 residues. V was shortened by 8 bases and J by 11 bases, with 16 bases between the two germline ends. Germline V lookup: CDR1 MDHEN, CDR2 SYDVKM. The CDR3 DNA sequence: TGTGCCAGCGGCGACAGGCTTGGGACACCCCTCCACTTT. This translates into CASGDRLGTPLHF.

CDR3 in amino acids: CASSLGRGASADTQYF. The CDR3 nucleotides are TGTGCCAGCAGCTTAGGCAGGGGAGCGAGTGCAGATACGCAGTATTTT. The J gene is TRBJ2-3, the V gene TRBV7-2; tentatively, D is TRBD1 (6 bases). V gave up 1 base and J gave up 4 bases, with 15 bases separating them. The length of the CDR3 is 16 residues. Germline lookup yields CDR1 SGHTA and CDR2 FQGNSA.

For this clone: Other DNA sequences in the sample encode the same CDR3. The chain recombines TRBV28 with TRBJ2-7, with 8 bases fitting TRBD1. V lost 4 bases and J lost 0; bases outside the gene matches: 5. The CDR3 is 15 residues long. Germline CDR1 is MDHEN and CDR2 is SYDVKM. The DNA of the CDR3 is TGTGCCAGCAGTTCTCCGGGACAGGACTCCTACGAGCAGTACTTC. Translated, it gives CASSSPGQDSYEQYF.

The sample holds one count of this clone. V and J are TRBV5-1 and TRBJ2-7, with a possible D match to TRBD1 (6 bases). Trimming removed 4 bases from V and 7 bases from J, with 15 bases in between. CDR1 and CDR2 from the germline V gene are SGHRS and YFSETQ. CDR3 length: 13 residues. In DNA form, the CDR3 reads TGCGCCAGCAGCCTTGGACAGCCGGGGGAGCAGTACTTC. Its protein product is CASSLGQPGEQYF. The variable domain in full, with the rest retrieved from reference TRBV5-1 and TRBJ2-7, is KAGVTQTPRYLIKTRGQQVTLSCSPISGHRSVSWYQQTPGQGLQFLFEYFSETQRNKGNFPGRFSGRQFSNSRSEMNVSTLELGDSALYLCASSLGQPGEQYFGPGTRLTVT.

The chain combines TRBV2 with TRBJ2-2; 7 nucleotides align to TRBD2. The CDR3 loop spans 14 amino acids. Germline V gene sequence: CDR1 SNHLY, CDR2 FYNNEI. V was pared by 8 bases and J by 5 bases, with 8 bases of the junction left unmatched. The CDR3 nucleotides read TGTGCCAGCGGGGAGCGGGGCGGGACCGGGGAGCTGTTTTTT. Amino acid sequence: CASGERGGTGELFF.

In its sample, this clone was seen once. This rearrangement joins TRBV7-2 to TRBJ2-1; 9 nucleotides line up with TRBD2. Germline V gives CDR1 SGHTA, CDR2 FQGNSA. V shed 1 base and J 2 bases; nucleotides not matched to a gene: 9. This CDR3 has 18 residues. CDR3 protein: CASSLVAGEMRAYNEQFF. CDR3 bases: TGTGCCAGCAGCTTAGTAGCGGGAGAGATGAGGGCCTACAATGAGCAGTTCTTC.

V and J are TRBV4-1 and TRBJ1-5, with D maybe TRBD1 (6 bases). Germline CDR1 and CDR2: MGHRA and YSYEKL. This CDR3 has 15 residues. V lost 1 base and J 9 bases, leaving 16 bases between the germline ends. The CDR3 DNA reads TGCGCCAGCAGCCAAGGTCAAACGCCCAGGGGGCCCCAGCATTTT. Translating gives CASSQGQTPRGPQHF.

For this clone: The same CDR3 is also encoded by other DNA sequences in this sample. The rearrangement uses TRBV3-1 (or the pseudogene TRBV3-2) and TRBJ2-1; 11 bases are shared with TRBD2. V dropped 3 bases and J dropped 0; count of bases not matched to a gene: 1. Germline assignment: CDR1 LGHDT and CDR2 YNNKEL (reference sequence). The CDR3 covers 16 residues. The DNA for the CDR3 is TGTGCCAGCAGCCAGGGACTAGCGGACTCCTACAATGAGCAGTTCTTC. Its protein product is CASSQGLADSYNEQFF.

J is TRBJ2-3 and V is TRBV10-1; 8 nucleotides align to TRBD2. The CDR3 totals 15 residues. Germline V lookup: CDR1 WNHNN, CDR2 SYGVQD (reference sequence). J lost 5 bases, V lost 0 bases, and 4 bases had no gene match. In nucleotides, the CDR3 is TGCGCCAGCAGTGAGTCCCGGGCGGGAGGAGATACGCAGTATTTT. Residues: CASSESRAGGDTQYF.

The V gene is TRBV7-8, the J gene TRBJ1-2; the match to TRBD1 covers 8 bases. The CDR3 is 16 amino acids. Trimming took 4 bases from V and 4 from J; bases not matched to a gene: 11. Germline lookup yields CDR1 SGHVS and CDR2 FQNEAQ. The CDR3 sequence is CASSSWGGDRPYGYTF. The CDR3 nucleotides read TGTGCCAGCAGCTCATGGGGCGGGGACAGGCCCTATGGCTACACCTTC. The full variable domain, completed using reference TRBV7-8 and TRBJ1-2, is GAGVSQSPRYKVAKRGQDVALRCDPISGHVSLFWYQQALGQGPEFLTYFQNEAQLDKSGLPSDRFFAERPEGSVSTLKIQRTQQEDSAVYLCASSSWGGDRPYGYTFGSGTRLTVV.

V and J are TRBV3-1 (or the pseudogene TRBV3-2) and TRBJ2-1, with 7 bases matching TRBD2. CDR1 and CDR2 from the germline V gene are LGHDT and YNNKEL (reference sequence). The ends lost 2 bases at V and 3 bases at J; junction bases unmatched: 7. The CDR3 sequence is 16 residues long. CDR3 DNA: TGTGCCAGCAGCCAATCCCCCCGCGGGAGCTACAATGAGCAGTTCTTC. Translating it yields CASSQSPRGSYNEQFF.

The J gene is TRBJ1-1, the V gene TRBV4-1; 10 bases map to TRBD1. V lost 2 bases to trimming and J lost 6 bases; unmatched junction nucleotides: 6. The CDR3 is 15 amino acids. Per germline, CDR1 MGHRA and CDR2 YSYEKL. CDR3: CASSQRQGAEAEAFF. The CDR3 DNA follows: TGCGCCAGCAGCCAAAGACAGGGGGCGGAAGCTGAAGCTTTCTTT.

The V gene is TRBV9, the J gene TRBJ2-7; 9 nucleotides line up with TRBD2. CDR1 and CDR2 from the germline V gene are SGDLS and YYNGEE. The CDR3 is 16 amino acids. Unmatched junction bases numbered 6, after V lost 0 bases and J lost 2 bases. The CDR3: CASSVGSLAGPYEQYF. DNA for the CDR3: TGTGCCAGCAGCGTAGGGTCTCTAGCGGGGCCCTACGAGCAGTACTTC. Full variable domain (remainder filled in from reference TRBV9 and TRBJ2-7): DSGVTQTPKHLITATGQRVTLRCSPRSGDLSVYWYQQSLDQGLQFLIQYYNGEERAKGNILERFSAQQFPDLHSELNLSSLELGDSALYFCASSVGSLAGPYEQYFGPGTRLTVT.

This chain links TRBV5-6 with TRBJ1-2; maybe TRBD1 (6 bases). This CDR3 contains 13 residues. Trimming took 0 bases from V and 8 from J, leaving 11 bases between them. Germline values: CDR1 SGHDT, CDR2 YYEEEE. CDR3 nucleotides: TGTGCCAGCAGCTTGGACAGGGACGGCGGCTACACCTTC. This gives the protein CASSLDRDGGYTF.

The chain couples TRBV7-8 to TRBJ1-4, with D possibly matching TRBD1 (6 bases). Germline lookup yields CDR1 SGHVS and CDR2 FQNEAQ. V lost 5 bases, J lost 2 bases, and 12 bases lay in between. The CDR3 extends over 15 amino acids. Written as DNA, the CDR3 is TGTGCCAGCAGCAAATACAGGGTGACTAATGAAAAACTGTTTTTT. Translating it yields CASSKYRVTNEKLFF.

This clone was seen more than once but under ten times. The sample contains more than one DNA sequence encoding this CDR3. J is TRBJ1-5 and V is TRBV18, with D unclear. Germline lookup yields CDR1 KGHSH and CDR2 LQKENI. This CDR3 has 13 residues. Trimming shortened V by 2 bases and J by 4 bases, and 6 bases separated the two germline ends. The CDR3 here is CASSPEGNQPQHF. The CDR3 DNA reads as TGTGCCAGCTCACCAGAGGGAAATCAGCCCCAGCATTTT. Looking up the rest from reference TRBV18 and TRBJ1-5 gives the full variable domain: NAGVMQNPRHLVRRRGQEARLRCSPMKGHSHVYWYRQLPEEGLKFMVYLQKENIIDESGMPKERFSAEFPKEGPSILRIQQVVRGDSAAYFCASSPEGNQPQHFGDGTRLSIL.

The chain employs TRBV3-1 (or the pseudogene TRBV3-2) and TRBJ1-1; 7 bases match TRBD1. The CDR3 covers 16 residues. From germline, CDR1 is LGHDT and CDR2 YNNKEL (reference sequence). After removal of 1 base from V and 3 bases from J, the junction contained 8 bases not matched to a gene. In nucleotides, the CDR3 is TGTGCCAGCAGCCAAGTAAGGGACAGAGCGGACACTGAAGCTTTCTTT. Translated: CASSQVRDRADTEAFF.